This entry concerns a single T cell receptor beta chain. Per the study methods: Amplification with reference gene primers provided the estimates of nucleated cell counts. Sequenced by immunoSEQ multiplex PCR; TCRdb stores in-frame clones only, minus some. V and J calls and clone size are given by that table; D and trimming were obtained from the DNA. Of around 280,000 clones listed, approximately 86% were seen once; the top ten hold approximately 4.1%. Looked up from germline, CDR1 is SGHNT and CDR2 is YYREEE (reference sequence). Unmatched junction bases numbered 7, after V lost 4 bases and J lost 7 bases. The CDR3 covers 15 residues. This entry is derived from a study of blood T cell repertoires in COVID-19. Study-level information: PBMCs, B-cell-depleted T cells, or T cells were the source of the cDNA or gDNA that made up the material.

This sequence originates from a woman aged 50 to 60 with active or convalescent COVID-19. The gene calls are TRBV5-4 and TRBJ1-6, with TRBD1 matching over 8 bases. Sequencing was done on a sample of peripheral blood. The DNA of the CDR3 is TGTGCCAGCAGCCCGATCGACAGGGGAAATTCACCCCTCCACTTT. Translated, it gives CASSPIDRGNSPLHF.